The 20 T cell receptor beta chains presented below share a single source sample, sequenced in a study of T cells in Graves' hyperthyroidism and ophthalmopathy. It was RNA transcripts that yielded the amplified TCR beta CDR3 regions. Initially, a first-round RT-PCR of the TCR CDR3 employed the HTBI primer set. TCRdb re-called the multiplex PCR reads through MiXCR, storing one row per CDR3 protein. The table shows 450,000 to 700,000 distinct CDR3 sequences, with 46% occurring only once. Sequenced: peripheral blood or thyroid tissue (not recorded which). Receptors originate from a woman in her late teens or twenties with Graves' hyperthyroidism.

Remarks on this clonotype: At one end the junction does not follow the germline gene, possibly because of a read error. The V gene is TRBV11-2, the J gene TRBJ1-1; D is possibly TRBD1 (6 bases). Per the germline V gene, CDR1 is SGHAT and CDR2 is FQNNGV. The CDR3 is 18 amino acids. The CDR3 sequence: CANSLDLAGGASHTEAFF. In nucleotides, the CDR3 is TGTGCCAACAGCTTAGATCTAGCGGGGGGCGCGTCTCACACTGAAGCCTTCTTT.

The CDR3 DNA is TGTGCCAGCAGCCCTGACACCGGGGGCTACCAAGAGACCCAGTACTTC. Its translation is CASSPDTGGYQETQYF. The gene calls are TRBV7-3 and TRBJ2-5; D possibly uses TRBD1 or TRBD2 (6 bases each). V was pared by 5 bases and J by 0 bases, with 16 bases between. Germline values: CDR1 SGHTA, CDR2 FQGTGA. The CDR3 length is 16 residues.

The J gene is TRBJ1-2, the V gene TRBV24-1; D uncertain. Germline assignment: CDR1 KGHDR and CDR2 SFDVKD. The CDR3 contains 14 residues. The germline V and J ends were trimmed by 8 bases and 4 bases, with 16 bases remaining between them. CDR3 coding DNA: TGTGCCACCACATCGAGTGTGGGAGGCTATGGCTACACCTTC. It specifies CATTSSVGGYGYTF.

The chain uses TRBV7-9 and TRBJ2-7; D is unclear. The CDR3 has 8 residues. Germline V lookup: CDR1 SEHNR, CDR2 FQNEAQ (reference sequence). DNA of the CDR3: TGTGCCAGCAGCTTACTGGGTGTC. This gives the protein CASSLLGV.

The chain uses TRBV10-3 and TRBJ1-3; D gene ambiguous. Germline-derived CDR1 and CDR2 are ENHRY and SYGVKD. V lost 2 bases to trimming and J lost 4 bases, with 3 bases between them. The CDR3 runs to 12 residues. CDR3: CAISEEGNTIYF. The DNA for the CDR3 is TGTGCCATCAGTGAGGAGGGAAACACCATATATTTT.

This clonotype showed up just a few times. This rearrangement joins TRBV5-1 to TRBJ1-3, with 7 bases lining up with TRBD1. V lost 3 bases and J lost 2; bases outside the gene matches: 8. The germline V gene has CDR1 SGHRS and CDR2 YFSETQ. The CDR3 runs to 16 residues. In DNA form, the CDR3 reads TGCGCCAGCAGCTCCACAGGGGCTTCTACTGGAAACACCATATATTTT. It codes for CASSSTGASTGNTIYF.

At least ten counts were recorded for this clonotype. The chain joins TRBV20-1 to TRBJ1-6; possibly TRBD1 for D (5 bases). This CDR3 spans 13 amino acids. CDR1 is DFQATT, CDR2 SNEGSKA, per germline (reference sequence). The V end was cut by 6 bases, the J end by 6 bases, with 12 bases between. The CDR3 loop reads CSAGASGNSPLHF. CDR3 nucleotide sequence: TGCAGTGCAGGGGCTAGCGGTAATTCACCCCTCCACTTT.

This chain joins TRBV20-1 and TRBJ2-5, with TRBD1 matching over 8 bases. Germline V gives CDR1 DFQATT, CDR2 SNEGSKA (reference sequence). The ends lost 6 bases at V and 4 bases at J; junction bases unmatched: 16. The length of the CDR3 is 16 residues. The CDR3 bases are TGCAGTGCCAGCTCACCGGGACAGGCCGGCCGAGAGACCCAGTACTTC. Translated, it gives CSASSPGQAGRETQYF.

This clonotype was seen ten or more times. V gene TRBV12-3 or TRBV12-4 combines with J gene TRBJ2-2, with D possibly matching TRBD1 (5 bases). V was shortened by 3 bases and J by 4 bases, with 15 bases between the two germline ends. This CDR3 region has 16 residues. CDR3 region: CASSFGQGGLTGELFF. DNA for the CDR3: TGTGCCAGCAGTTTTGGGCAGGGTGGTCTCACCGGGGAGCTGTTTTTT.

The rearrangement joins TRBV7-9 to TRBJ2-7, with 10 bases identical to TRBD1. Germline V gene data show CDR1 as SEHNR and CDR2 as FQNEAQ (reference sequence). The CDR3 has 14 residues. Unmatched junction bases numbered 5, after V lost 5 bases and J lost 4 bases. CDR3 region: CASSKGTGAYEQYF. The DNA for the CDR3 is TGTGCCAGCAGCAAGGGGACAGGGGCGTACGAGCAGTACTTC.

This clonotype was recorded at least ten times. The V call is TRBV7-9, the J call TRBJ1-2; D uncertain. The germline CDR1 and CDR2 sequences are SEHNR and FQNEAQ (reference sequence). This CDR3 contains 14 residues. V lost 3 bases to trimming and J lost 7 bases, with 15 bases between them. The CDR3 DNA is TGTGCCAGCAGCTTTTTGGAGGAATTGGGTGGCTACACCTTC. This encodes CASSFLEELGGYTF.

This clonotype was picked up a small number of times. The V call is TRBV19, the J call TRBJ2-3, with 13 positions matching TRBD2. Germline trimming cut 4 bases from V and 14 bases from J; bases unmatched to any gene: 6. This CDR3 is built from 13 residues. Germline V gene lookup returns CDR1 LNHDA and CDR2 SQIVND (reference sequence). CDR3 nucleotide sequence: TGTGCCAGTAGTACCCGGACTAGCGGGGGTCGGTATTTT. This encodes CASSTRTSGGRYF.

Note on this clonotype: One end of the junction is discordant with germline, which a read error may explain. The J gene is TRBJ1-1, the V gene TRBV10-3; D is uncertain. The V gene's germline CDR1 is ENHRY and CDR2 SYGVKD. The CDR3 has 17 residues. The CDR3 sequence is CAISLIEDGEMNTVAFF. The DNA for the CDR3 is TGTGCCATCAGCCTAATTGAGGACGGCGAAATGAACACTGTAGCTTTCTTT.

CDR3 sequence (DNA): TGTGCCAGCAGTGTAGGGACAGGAAAAAAAAAAAGGCCCGGGGAGCTGTTTTTT. Encoded protein: CASSVGTGKKKRPGELFF. The chain joins TRBV2 to TRBJ2-2, with TRBD1 matching 8 bases. The CDR3 consists of 18 residues. Germline CDR1 reads SNHLY; CDR2 reads FYNNEI. V was clipped by 4 bases and J by 6 bases; unmatched bases: 16.

This clonotype came up many times. The chain links TRBV29-1 to TRBJ1-2, with 11 nucleotides matching TRBD1. Germline V lookup: CDR1 SQVTM, CDR2 ANQGSEA. CDR3 size: 16 residues. V lost 0 bases to trimming and J lost 4 bases; unmatched junction nucleotides: 7. The CDR3 coding sequence is TGCAGCGTTGAAGATCGGGGGACAGGGGGTGGCTATGGCTACACCTTC. Translating it yields CSVEDRGTGGGYGYTF.

There are many counts of this clonotype. V gene TRBV11-2 combines with J gene TRBJ2-5, with D possibly matching TRBD1 (5 bases). CDR1 is SGHAT, CDR2 FQNNGV, per germline. V was trimmed by 5 bases and J by 5 bases, leaving 15 bases between them. This CDR3 region has 14 residues. The DNA of the CDR3 is TGTGCCAGCAGCCGACAGCCTTTGCGGGAGACCCAGTACTTC. Translated, it gives CASSRQPLRETQYF.

The V and J genes are TRBV9 and TRBJ1-1, with 11 positions matching TRBD1. The CDR3 is 15 residues long. With V trimmed by 5 bases and J by 3 bases, 6 bases remained unmatched. Looked up from germline, CDR1 is SGDLS and CDR2 is YYNGEE. For the CDR3, the DNA is TGTGCCAGCAGTTCCGGGACAGGGGGTGACACTGAAGCTTTCTTT. Translated, it gives CASSSGTGGDTEAFF.

This clonotype was counted between two and nine times. V usage is TRBV12-5 and J usage is TRBJ1-1; D is unresolved. Germline assignment: CDR1 LGHNT and CDR2 FRNRAP. CDR3 length: 15 residues. The CDR3 sequence is CASSQLESMNTEAFF. The CDR3 nucleotides read TGTGCCAGCTCACAGCTGGAGAGCATGAACACTGAAGCTTTCTTT.

V and J are TRBV6-1 and TRBJ2-7; TRBD1 agrees at 8 bases. Trimming removed 4 bases from V and 4 bases from J; junction bases left unmatched: 15. The CDR3 is 17 amino acids. Germline lookup yields CDR1 MNHNS and CDR2 SASEGT. For the CDR3, the DNA is TGTGCCAGCAGTGCTAGGGACGGGACAGGCTTGAAGTACGAGCAGTACTTC. Its translation: CASSARDGTGLKYEQYF.

This clonotype was observed a single time. The CDR3 DNA reads as TGTGCCATCAGGATGGGACAGGGCAACGAGCAGTACTTC. Protein: CAIRMGQGNEQYF. The chain couples TRBV10-3 to TRBJ2-7, with 9 bases fitting TRBD1. Germline-derived CDR1 and CDR2 are ENHRY and SYGVKD. Losses at the gene ends were 6 bases for V and 5 bases for J; bases not matched to a gene: 5. The CDR3 consists of 13 residues.